This T cell receptor (beta chain) is from a study of T cells after somatic rescue of genetic block. V was pared by 1 base and J by 4 bases, with 14 bases between. This CDR3 is 15 amino acids long. Germline-derived CDR1 and CDR2 are MNHNS and SASEGT. Only in-frame clones appear in the TCRdb table, and some are missing; sequencing was by immunoSEQ multiplex PCR. The profile shows roughly 67,000 clones, 80% to 95% of them singletons. The source is a middle-aged man. The sequencing input was peripheral blood mononuclear cells (PBMCs). The chain recombines TRBV6-1 with TRBJ2-7, with D perhaps matching TRBD1 or TRBD2 (5 bases each). CDR3 sequence: CASSEGQGAFYEQYF. As DNA, the CDR3 is TGTGCCAGCAGTGAAGGCCAGGGAGCATTTTACGAGCAGTACTTC.